A single sample gave rise to the 27 T cell receptor beta chains below, sequenced in a study of post-analysis software for immune sequencing data. Regarding the study as a whole: TRBV segments more frequent in patients than in controls numbered a few and included TRBV5-6, TRBV5-1 and TRBV20-1.

No antigen has been assigned to these receptors. Every TCR beta cDNA library bore unique molecular identifiers. Each CDR3 protein is one row after TCRdb ran MiXCR on the PCR reads. The table has fewer than 850,000 distinct CDR3 sequences, 35% to 55% seen once; the top ten hold 4.9%. Sequenced: blood. These receptors were obtained from a girl between 10 and 17 years old with multiple sclerosis.

The rearrangement uses TRBV5-1 and TRBJ2-3; 10 bases are shared with TRBD2. This CDR3 has 17 residues. Unmatched junction bases numbered 6, after V lost 0 bases and J lost 2 bases. Germline V gene lookup returns CDR1 SGHRS and CDR2 YFSETQ. CDR3 nucleotides: TGCGCCAGCAGCTTGGGTCTAGCGGGAGCCCACACAGATACGCAGTATTTT. Protein sequence: CASSLGLAGAHTDTQYF.

The chain employs TRBV24-1 and TRBJ1-1; D gene ambiguous. V was clipped by 7 bases and J by 8 bases, with 7 bases between them. The CDR3 has 10 amino acids. The germline V gene has CDR1 KGHDR and CDR2 SFDVKD. The CDR3 spells CATRKPEAFF. The CDR3 DNA reads as TGTGCCACCAGAAAACCGGAAGCTTTCTTT.

V gene TRBV29-1 combines with J gene TRBJ2-1; D possibly matches TRBD1 or TRBD2 (5 bases each). The germline CDR1 and CDR2 sequences are SQVTM and ANQGSEA. Trimming took off 1 base at V and 5 bases at J, with 24 bases between the two ends. This CDR3 comprises 18 residues. CDR3 protein: CSVEGGMIPNPANNEQFF. For the CDR3, the DNA is TGCAGCGTTGAAGGGGGGATGATCCCCAACCCCGCTAACAATGAGCAGTTCTTC.

This clonotype was seen a handful of times. The CDR3 reads CASSPNAGVWGETQYF. The DNA for the CDR3 is TGTGCCAGCAGTCCTAACGCGGGAGTGTGGGGAGAGACCCAGTACTTC. This chain joins TRBV12-3 or TRBV12-4 and TRBJ2-5; 7 bases map to TRBD2. The CDR3 is 16 amino acids. The J segment lost 4 bases and the V segment lost 5 bases, leaving 13 bases of the junction unmatched.

This clonotype was observed a single time. The chain combines TRBV4-1 with TRBJ2-7; D call uncertain. The V and J ends lost 0 bases and 4 bases respectively, with 7 bases between them. This CDR3 spans 13 amino acids. CDR1 and CDR2 (germline): MGHRA, YSYEKL. DNA of the CDR3: TGCGCCAGCAGCCAAGAGGTCACTTACGAGCAGTACTTC. Protein product: CASSQEVTYEQYF.

J is TRBJ2-5 and V is TRBV6-5, with 8 bases identical to TRBD2. J gave up 0 bases and V 5 bases, and 8 bases lay outside the gene matches. The CDR3 sequence is 16 residues long. Germline CDR1 MNHEY, CDR2 SVGAGI. DNA for the CDR3: TGTGCCAGCAGTCCTTTAGCGGGGCCGAACCAAGAGACCCAGTACTTC. Translated: CASSPLAGPNQETQYF.

Only a few counts were recorded for this clonotype. The gene calls are TRBV20-1 and TRBJ2-5, with 7 positions matching TRBD2. Germline values: CDR1 DFQATT, CDR2 SNEGSKA (reference sequence). The CDR3 has 14 amino acids. V lost 3 bases, J lost 5 bases, and 9 bases stayed unmatched. CDR3 in amino acids: CSASGGGREETQYF. CDR3 DNA sequence: TGCAGTGCTAGTGGAGGAGGGCGGGAGGAGACCCAGTACTTC.

The chain recombines TRBV7-2 with TRBJ2-5; D tentatively fits TRBD1 or TRBD2 (5 bases each). Trimming removed 5 bases at V and 5 bases at J, with 15 bases between. This CDR3 is built from 14 residues. Germline-derived CDR1 and CDR2 are SGHTA and FQGNSA. The CDR3 protein is CASSPNGGRETQYF. The CDR3 coding sequence is TGTGCCAGCAGCCCAAATGGGGGACGGGAGACCCAGTACTTC.

The chain has TRBV20-1 and TRBJ2-1, with 10 bases lining up with TRBD2. The CDR3 is made up of 14 amino acids. Germline CDR1 is DFQATT and CDR2 is SNEGSKA (reference sequence). The trim removed 5 bases at V and 4 bases at J, leaving 5 bases unmatched. The CDR3 DNA reads TGCAGTGCTTTTACTAGCGGGGTATACAATGAGCAGTTCTTC. Encoded protein: CSAFTSGVYNEQFF.

The J gene is TRBJ2-5, the V gene TRBV6-1; TRBD2 matches 9 bases. The germline CDR1 and CDR2 sequences are MNHNS and SASEGT. V lost 2 bases, J lost 0 bases, and 4 bases stayed unmatched. This CDR3 has 16 residues. CDR3 DNA sequence: TGTGCCAGCAGTGAACGGCTAGCGGGGAACCAAGAGACCCAGTACTTC. It translates to CASSERLAGNQETQYF.

This clonotype was seen only a few times. The chain uses TRBV4-1 and TRBJ2-7; 9 bases fit TRBD2. V was pared by 4 bases and J by 2 bases, with 9 bases of the junction left unmatched. Per the germline V gene, CDR1 is MGHRA and CDR2 is YSYEKL. This CDR3 is built from 16 residues. The CDR3 nucleotides are TGCGCCAGCAGCCGGGACAGCGGGGGGACTACCTACGAGCAGTACTTC. It yields the protein CASSRDSGGTTYEQYF.

The rearrangement links TRBV7-9 to TRBJ1-2; no clear D gene. This CDR3 is built from 15 residues. Per the germline V gene, CDR1 is SEHNR and CDR2 is FQNEAQ (reference sequence). Trimming removed 5 bases from V and 3 bases from J, with 16 bases in between. The CDR3: CASSPSQASYYGYTF. CDR3 DNA: TGTGCCAGCAGCCCGAGTCAGGCGAGTTACTATGGCTACACCTTC.

The chain recombines TRBV5-1 with TRBJ2-1; D gene ambiguous. Trimming took off 0 bases at V and 5 bases at J, with 15 bases between the two ends. Germline V gene sequence: CDR1 SGHRS, CDR2 YFSETQ. This CDR3 spans 16 amino acids. In DNA form, the CDR3 reads TGCGCCAGCAGCTTGGATGGGCCTCACCGGCACAATGAGCAGTTCTTC. Translated: CASSLDGPHRHNEQFF.

This clonotype was found once. The genes are TRBV18 and TRBJ2-3; possibly TRBD2 for D (7 bases). The V and J ends lost 3 bases and 6 bases respectively, with 16 bases between them. The germline V gene has CDR1 KGHSH and CDR2 LQKENI. The CDR3 loop spans 15 amino acids. The CDR3 DNA sequence: TGTGCCAGCTCACCCGGTGGGGGGGCCTTCGATACGCAGTATTTT. It is translated as CASSPGGGAFDTQYF.

This clonotype was seen a few times. Relative to the germline gene, one junction end is altered; a read error may explain this. This sequence joins TRBV30 and TRBJ1-1; perhaps TRBD1 as D (6 bases). The CDR3 covers 13 residues. Germline assignment: CDR1 GTSNPN and CDR2 SVGIG (reference sequence). CDR3: CAGRMQGTAEAFF. CDR3 sequence (DNA): TGTGCCGGGAGGATGCAGGGGACGGCTGAAGCTTTCTTT.

This chain joins TRBV12-3 or TRBV12-4 and TRBJ2-1, with TRBD2 as a possible D gene (6 bases). The CDR3 covers 17 residues. Between the trimmed V and J ends, which lost 6 bases and 0 bases, there was a span of 18 bases. The CDR3 DNA sequence: TGTGCCAGCAGCTCCCCCCCTGACGGGAGCTCCTACAATGAGCAGTTCTTC. It yields the protein CASSSPPDGSSYNEQFF.

The chain couples TRBV30 to TRBJ2-7; D not resolved. Germline values: CDR1 GTSNPN, CDR2 SVGIG (reference sequence). This CDR3 has 11 residues. Trimming took 1 base from V and 0 from J, leaving 1 base between them. The CDR3 bases are TGTGCCTGGAGTGGCTCCTACGAGCAGTACTTC. Protein product: CAWSGSYEQYF. Full variable domain (remainder filled in from reference TRBV30 and TRBJ2-7): SQTIHQWPATLVQPVGSPLSLECTVEGTSNPNLYWYRQAAGRGLQLLFYSVGIGQISSEVPQNLSASRPQDRQFILSSKKLLLSDSGFYLCAWSGSYEQYFGPGTRLTVT.

The chain is built from TRBV27 and TRBJ1-4; D is ambiguous. The CDR3 has 15 residues. Germline loops: CDR1 MNHEY, CDR2 SMNVEV (reference sequence). V lost 4 bases and J 3 bases, leaving 12 bases between the germline ends. The CDR3 here is CASSSPGEANEKLFF. The CDR3 DNA reads as TGTGCCAGCAGTTCCCCCGGGGAGGCTAATGAAAAACTGTTTTTT.

The V and J genes are TRBV6-2 or TRBV6-3 and TRBJ1-1; no clear D. CDR3 size: 16 residues. Germline V CDR1 and CDR2: MNHEY, SVGEGT. Trimming stripped 2 bases from V and 1 base from J, with 14 bases between. The CDR3 DNA follows: TGTGCCAGCAGTTACCCAAATCCGGGCGAGAACACTGAAGCTTTCTTT. It codes for CASSYPNPGENTEAFF.

This clonotype was seen a few times. The gene calls are TRBV6-2 or TRBV6-3 and TRBJ2-1; unclear D gene. Trimming left V 10 bases short and J 2 bases short, with 9 bases between. Germline-derived CDR1 and CDR2 are MNHEY and SVGEGT. CDR3 length: 12 amino acids. In DNA form, the CDR3 reads TGTGCCATCTCATACACCTACAATGAGCAGTTCTTC. Amino acids: CAISYTYNEQFF.

The chain links TRBV6-5 to TRBJ2-7; D is ambiguous. CDR1 is MNHEY, CDR2 SVGAGI, per germline. The CDR3 consists of 14 residues. V lost 2 bases and J 3 bases, leaving 11 bases between the germline ends. The CDR3 DNA reads TGTGCCAGCAGTTACAGGGTTGGGGACTACGAGCAGTACTTC. Protein sequence: CASSYRVGDYEQYF.

The V gene is TRBV12-3 or TRBV12-4, the J gene TRBJ2-7; D call uncertain. The V gene lost 4 bases and the J gene lost 3 bases, with 16 bases spanning the gap. This CDR3 contains 15 residues. In DNA, the CDR3 is TGTGCCAGCAGTTCGACGCGGAGAGCCGGCTACGAGCAGTACTTC. Translating gives CASSSTRRAGYEQYF.

This chain joins TRBV27 and TRBJ1-2, with D possibly TRBD1 on 5 matching bases. V lost 0 bases and J 8 bases, leaving 19 bases between the germline ends. In germline, CDR1 is MNHEY, CDR2 SMNVEV (reference sequence). The CDR3 consists of 16 residues. The CDR3 loop is CASSLSAAGLGRGYTF. The CDR3 DNA sequence: TGTGCCAGCAGTTTATCCGCAGCGGGACTCGGCCGAGGCTACACCTTC.

This sequence joins TRBV6-5 and TRBJ1-2; a weak D match, TRBD1 (5 bases). Germline CDR1 is MNHEY and CDR2 is SVGAGI. The V and J ends lost 8 bases and 7 bases respectively, with 11 bases between them. The CDR3 sequence is 11 residues long. The CDR3 region has the DNA TGTGCCAGCGGGACGATCTTTGGCTACACCTTC. This translates into CASGTIFGYTF.

V usage is TRBV12-3 or TRBV12-4 and J usage is TRBJ2-3; 9 nucleotides align to TRBD2. V lost 5 bases and J lost 5; bases outside the gene matches: 5. This CDR3 is 14 amino acids long. The CDR3 DNA reads TGTGCCAGCAGTCGGCTAGCGGGGAAAGATACGCAGTATTTT. It translates to CASSRLAGKDTQYF.

This rearrangement joins TRBV28 to TRBJ1-1; D may be TRBD1 (5 bases). In germline, CDR1 is MDHEN, CDR2 SYDVKM. The CDR3 is 15 residues long. Trimming left V 6 bases short and J 4 bases short, with 18 bases between. CDR3 residues: CASSPLGGESTEAFF. Written as DNA, the CDR3 is TGTGCCAGCAGCCCCCTGGGGGGGGAGAGCACTGAAGCTTTCTTT.

This clonotype showed up just a few times. Here the CDR3 reads CASSLAAGGTEAFF. As DNA, the CDR3 is TGTGCCAGCAGCCTTGCTGCGGGGGGCACTGAAGCTTTCTTT. The rearrangement joins TRBV7-9 to TRBJ1-1; the D gene is possibly TRBD1 (5 bases). This CDR3 is built from 14 residues. Germline V gives CDR1 SEHNR, CDR2 FQNEAQ (reference sequence). V lost 5 bases to trimming and J lost 4 bases, with 14 bases between them. The complete variable domain, with remaining parts taken from reference TRBV7-9 and TRBJ1-1, reads DTGVSQNPRHKITKRGQNVTFRCDPISEHNRLYWYRQTLGQGPEFLTYFQNEAQLEKSRLLSDRFSAERPKGSFSTLEIQRTEQGDSAMYLCASSLAAGGTEAFFGQGTRLTVV.